The 20 T cell receptor beta chains given below trace back to one sample, sequenced in a study of OX40 agonist ivuxolimab in advanced cancers. Clones were read by immunoSEQ multiplex PCR, and TCRdb kept only the in-frame ones, dropping some. The sample holds around 70,000 clones, approximately 86% seen once. The source was CD4+ or CD8+ T cells sorted from blood, collected in a trial of the OX40 agonist ivuxolimab. The origin of the receptors is an adult with an advanced solid tumor such as melanoma, head and neck, liver or kidney cancer.

The chain is built from TRBV5-4 and TRBJ1-2; 9 bases line up with TRBD1. The CDR3 length is 15 residues. Trimming took 3 bases from V and 2 from J; bases not matched to a gene: 5. Germline CDR1 SGHNT, CDR2 YYREEE (reference sequence). The DNA of the CDR3 is TGTGCCAGCAGCTCCGCCGGACAGGGGAACTATGGCTACACCTTC. It specifies CASSSAGQGNYGYTF.

This chain links TRBV6-1 with TRBJ1-1; D is undetermined. V lost 6 bases and J 2 bases, leaving 13 bases between the germline ends. The CDR3 covers 14 residues. CDR1 and CDR2 from the germline V gene are MNHNS and SASEGT. The CDR3 DNA sequence: TGTGCCAGCAGCGACTGGACGGAAAACACTGAAGCTTTCTTT. It encodes CASSDWTENTEAFF.

The J gene is TRBJ1-2, the V gene TRBV10-2, with 7 bases that match TRBD1. Germline CDR1 and CDR2: WSHSY and SAAADI. V lost 4 bases, J lost 8 bases, and 13 bases stayed unmatched. CDR3 size: 15 residues. This CDR3 reads CASSAVGRGVGGYTF. CDR3 in DNA: TGCGCCAGCAGTGCGGTGGGCAGGGGGGTTGGAGGCTACACCTTC.

The V call is TRBV27, the J call TRBJ1-1; TRBD1 might be the D (5 bases). Trimming took 4 bases from V and 0 from J, leaving 21 bases between them. Germline V gene data show CDR1 as MNHEY and CDR2 as SMNVEV (reference sequence). The CDR3 is made up of 18 amino acids. CDR3 amino acids: CASSSTHRLQGVNTEAFF. CDR3 in DNA: TGTGCCAGCAGTTCAACTCACAGACTACAAGGGGTGAACACTGAAGCTTTCTTT.

The rearrangement uses TRBV4-1 and TRBJ1-4, with 7 bases that match TRBD1. This CDR3 has 15 residues. Germline loops: CDR1 MGHRA, CDR2 YSYEKL. After removal of 4 bases from V and 2 bases from J, the junction contained 4 bases not matched to a gene. CDR3 nucleotides: TGCGCCAGCAGCCCAGGGGGACGCACTAATGAAAAACTGTTTTTT. Protein sequence: CASSPGGRTNEKLFF.

The chain combines TRBV6-5 with TRBJ1-3; TRBD1 matches 7 bases. The CDR3 runs to 15 residues. Germline CDR1 is MNHEY and CDR2 is SVGAGI. With V trimmed by 2 bases and J by 0 bases, 1 base remained unmatched. CDR3 in amino acids: CASSYDRVSGNTIYF. DNA of the CDR3: TGTGCCAGCAGTTACGACAGGGTCTCTGGAAACACCATATATTTT.

V is TRBV10-3 and J is TRBJ2-7; 10 bases agree with TRBD2. The V segment lost 3 bases and the J segment 5 bases; nucleotides outside the gene matches: 13. The CDR3 consists of 17 residues. Germline CDR1 is ENHRY and CDR2 is SYGVKD. CDR3 sequence reads: CAISDVTSGVRGHEQYF. Written as DNA, the CDR3 is TGTGCCATCAGTGATGTAACTAGCGGGGTCCGGGGGCACGAGCAGTACTTC.

V is TRBV7-3 and J is TRBJ2-1, with 14 bases lining up with TRBD2. V shed 5 bases and J 11 bases; nucleotides not matched to a gene: 8. The CDR3 is 15 amino acids. In germline, CDR1 is SGHTA, CDR2 FQGTGA. The DNA of the CDR3 is TGTGCCAGCAGCCCGACTAGCGGGGGGGGATTTAAGCAGTTCTTC. This sequence encodes CASSPTSGGGFKQFF.

This clone was observed once. V is TRBV25-1 and J is TRBJ1-1; TRBD1 is a possible D gene (5 bases). Germline CDR1 reads MGHDK; CDR2 reads SYGVNS. The V end was cut by 4 bases, the J end by 1 base, with 16 bases between. The CDR3 covers 16 residues. CDR3 bases: TGTGCCAGCAGTGGGCTAGCGGGGACGTCGAACACTGAAGCTTTCTTT. Translating it yields CASSGLAGTSNTEAFF.

CDR3 protein: CASSPPADQETQYF. The CDR3 bases are TGTGCCAGCAGCCCTCCAGCGGACCAAGAGACCCAGTACTTC. The chain couples TRBV6-5 to TRBJ2-5, with D tentatively TRBD2 (5 bases). This CDR3 has 14 amino acids. In germline, CDR1 is MNHEY, CDR2 SVGAGI. V shed 6 bases and J shed 0 bases, with 11 bases lying between them.

The V gene is TRBV27, the J gene TRBJ1-4; a weak D match, TRBD1 (6 bases). The length of the CDR3 is 15 residues. The germline CDR1 and CDR2 sequences are MNHEY and SMNVEV (reference sequence). V dropped 6 bases and J dropped 11 bases, with 22 bases sitting between them. This chain's CDR3 is CASSHYLTGEVKLFF. In nucleotides, the CDR3 is TGTGCCAGCAGCCACTACTTGACAGGAGAGGTTAAACTGTTTTTT.

Here the CDR3 reads CASSRDDHGAEAFF. In DNA, the CDR3 is TGTGCCAGCAGCAGGGACGACCATGGGGCTGAAGCTTTCTTT. The J gene is TRBJ1-1, the V gene TRBV21-1. TRBV21-1 is a known pseudogene. The CDR3 has 14 residues.

CDR3 nucleotide sequence: TGTGCCAGCAGCTTATCAGGACTCAGTACTGAAGCTTTCTTT. It codes for CASSLSGLSTEAFF. The chain employs TRBV11-3 and TRBJ1-1, with D unclear. Trimming took off 2 bases at V and 5 bases at J, with 12 bases between the two ends. This CDR3 contains 14 residues. Germline loops: CDR1 SGHNT, CDR2 YENEEA.

The rearrangement joins TRBV19 to TRBJ1-5, with D perhaps matching TRBD1 (6 bases). The CDR3 runs to 16 residues. From germline, CDR1 is LNHDA and CDR2 SQIVND (reference sequence). The V end lost 8 bases, the J end lost 5 bases, and 22 bases lay between the germline ends. CDR3 coding DNA: TGTGCCAGTTCTCCGCAGGGGTTGCTCCGTTATCAGCCCCAGCATTTT. This sequence encodes CASSPQGLLRYQPQHF. Combining the CDR3 with reference TRBV19 and TRBJ1-5 gives the whole variable domain DGGITQSPKYLFRKEGQNVTLSCEQNLNHDAMYWYRQDPGQGLRLIYYSQIVNDFQKGDIAEGYSVSREKKESFPLTVTSAQKNPTAFYLCASSPQGLLRYQPQHFGDGTRLSIL.

The chain couples TRBV5-4 to TRBJ2-7; 7 bases match TRBD2. Germline trimming cut 4 bases from V and 2 bases from J; bases unmatched to any gene: 3. Germline V gene data show CDR1 as SGHNT and CDR2 as YYREEE (reference sequence). The CDR3 loop spans 13 amino acids. The DNA for the CDR3 is TGTGCCAGCAGCGGGGGGGTCACCTACGAGCAGTACTTC. This codes for CASSGGVTYEQYF. The variable domain in full, with the rest retrieved from reference TRBV5-4 and TRBJ2-7, is ETGVTQSPTHLIKTRGQQVTLRCSSQSGHNTVSWYQQALGQGPQFIFQYYREEENGRGNFPPRFSGLQFPNYSSELNVNALELDDSALYLCASSGGVTYEQYFGPGTRLTVT.

V usage is TRBV30 and J usage is TRBJ1-5, with 9 bases matching TRBD1. The CDR3 is made up of 13 amino acids. The V gene end was trimmed by 3 bases and the J gene end by 5 bases; junction bases not matched to a gene: 2. Per germline, CDR1 GTSNPN and CDR2 SVGIG (reference sequence). This chain's CDR3 is CAWSRQGDQPQHF. CDR3 DNA sequence: TGTGCCTGGAGCCGACAGGGGGATCAGCCCCAGCATTTT.

V gene TRBV6-1 combines with J gene TRBJ1-1; possibly TRBD1 for D (6 bases). This CDR3 region has 16 residues. Germline values: CDR1 MNHNS, CDR2 SASEGT. With 1 base removed from V and 1 base from J, the gap between germline ends came to 13 bases. DNA for the CDR3: TGTGCCAGCAGTGAAGGGGGGGGCAGGTCGAACACTGAAGCTTTCTTT. Translating gives CASSEGGGRSNTEAFF.

The CDR3 loop reads CASSRMTGQASETQYF. For the CDR3, the DNA is TGTGCCAGCAGCCGGATGACAGGGCAGGCATCAGAGACCCAGTACTTC. The chain carries TRBV9 and TRBJ2-5, with 7 positions matching TRBD1. Unmatched junction bases numbered 13, after V lost 4 bases and J lost 4 bases. Germline-derived CDR1 and CDR2 are SGDLS and YYNGEE. The CDR3 runs 16 residues.

The chain is built from TRBV9 and TRBJ1-6; 7 bases match TRBD1. Germline loops: CDR1 SGDLS, CDR2 YYNGEE. The CDR3 covers 16 residues. V dropped 3 bases and J dropped 5; count of bases not matched to a gene: 8. In nucleotides, the CDR3 is TGTGCCAGCAGCGCCTCGACAGGGCCCAATAATTCACCCCTCCACTTT. Protein product: CASSASTGPNNSPLHF.

The chain combines TRBV11-1 with TRBJ2-3; D is possibly TRBD1 or TRBD2 (5 bases each). Germline assignment: CDR1 SGHAT and CDR2 FQDESV (reference sequence). Trimming removed 1 base from V and 5 bases from J, with 13 bases in between. The length of the CDR3 is 15 residues. The CDR3 reads CASSLGGTGGDTQYF. As DNA, the CDR3 is TGTGCCAGCAGCTTAGGTGGGACCGGAGGAGATACGCAGTATTTT.